Listed here is a single TCR beta chain. Its antigen is as yet unknown. The data were obtained in a study of early T cells in non-severe SARS-CoV-2 infection. Study observations and caveats: There was a bias toward anti-spike CD8 responses in VDJdb matching, which missed private and CD4 specificities.

TCRdb analysed the 5' RACE reads with MiXCR anew, one entry per CDR3 protein. The sample lists tens of thousands of distinct CDR3 sequences, 10% to 15% occurring once. Trimming pared 6 bases from V and 4 bases from J, leaving 12 bases between. The germline gives CDR1 LNHDA, CDR2 SQIVND (reference sequence). The CDR3 runs to 14 residues. The rearrangement links TRBV19 to TRBJ2-2; possible D gene TRBD1, 5 bases. The sample was whole blood. The receptor's source is an adult who was a healthcare worker with PCR-confirmed SARS-CoV-2 infection or an uninfected control (not recorded which). For the CDR3, the DNA is TGTGCCAGTAGGACACAGGCCCCCACCGGGGAGCTGTTTTTT. This codes for CASRTQAPTGELFF. Drawing the rest from reference TRBV19 and TRBJ2-2, the complete variable domain is DGGITQSPKYLFRKEGQNVTLSCEQNLNHDAMYWYRQDPGQGLRLIYYSQIVNDFQKGDIAEGYSVSREKKESFPLTVTSAQKNPTAFYLCASRTQAPTGELFFGEGSRLTVL.